This T cell receptor beta chain emerged from a study of Ad26.COV2.S vaccination and SARS-CoV-2 variants. As to treatment: over 15 received Ad26.COV2.S at low or high dose, single or two shots; several received placebo; per-sample allocation not given. Sample collection was performed on day 63 after the first vaccine or placebo injection. Wuhan-strain spike was delivered by a replication-incompetent Ad26 vector. Produced via immunoSEQ multiplex PCR; TCRdb's table is partial and in-frame only. The top ten hold about 2% of the sample, which has some 390,000 clones, approximately 89% seen once. V was clipped by 1 base and J by 6 bases; unmatched bases: 5. The CDR3 is 14 residues long. Germline values: CDR1 MDHEN, CDR2 SYDVKM. With respect to this clone: Its target is not known.

The study's findings and limits: Total T cell responses may have been underestimated by the TCR breadth and depth analyses.

Sequencing used peripheral blood, obtained in a trial of Ad26.COV2.S vaccine versus placebo. The receptor comes from a person aged 18-65 years who received the Ad26.COV2.S COVID-19 vaccine or a placebo. This sequence joins TRBV28 and TRBJ1-2; 7 bases match TRBD1. Here the CDR3 reads CASSLSDRPHGYTF. CDR3 nucleotide sequence: TGTGCCAGCAGTTTATCGGACAGGCCTCATGGCTACACCTTC.